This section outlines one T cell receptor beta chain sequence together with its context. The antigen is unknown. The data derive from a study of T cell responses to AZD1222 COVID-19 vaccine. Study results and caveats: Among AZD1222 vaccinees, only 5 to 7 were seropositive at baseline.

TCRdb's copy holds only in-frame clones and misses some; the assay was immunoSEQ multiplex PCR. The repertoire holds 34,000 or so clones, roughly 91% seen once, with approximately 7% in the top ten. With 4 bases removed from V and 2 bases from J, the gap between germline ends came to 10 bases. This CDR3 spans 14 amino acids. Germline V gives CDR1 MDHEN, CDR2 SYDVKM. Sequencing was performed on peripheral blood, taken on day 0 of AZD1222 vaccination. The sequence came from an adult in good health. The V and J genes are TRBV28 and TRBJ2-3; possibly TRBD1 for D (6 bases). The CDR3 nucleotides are TGTGCCAGCAGTTCAACAGGGCTCACAGATACGCAGTATTTT. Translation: CASSSTGLTDTQYF.